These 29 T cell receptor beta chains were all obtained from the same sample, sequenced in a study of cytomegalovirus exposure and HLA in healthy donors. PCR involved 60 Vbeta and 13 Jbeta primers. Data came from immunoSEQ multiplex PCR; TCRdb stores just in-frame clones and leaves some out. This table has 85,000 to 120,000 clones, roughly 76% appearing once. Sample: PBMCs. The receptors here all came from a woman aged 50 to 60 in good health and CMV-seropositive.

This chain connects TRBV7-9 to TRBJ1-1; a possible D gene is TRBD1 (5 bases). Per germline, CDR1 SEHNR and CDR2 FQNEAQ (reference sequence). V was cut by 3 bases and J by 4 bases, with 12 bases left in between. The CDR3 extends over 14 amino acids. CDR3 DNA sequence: TGTGCCAGCAGCTTGTATGGGGCAGGCACTGAAGCTTTCTTT. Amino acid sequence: CASSLYGAGTEAFF.

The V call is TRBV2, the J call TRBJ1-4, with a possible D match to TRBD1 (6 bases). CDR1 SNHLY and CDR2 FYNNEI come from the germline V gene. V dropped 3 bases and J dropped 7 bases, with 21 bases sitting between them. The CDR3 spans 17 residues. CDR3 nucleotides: TGTGCCAGCAGTGACTTCGACTCCAGGGGCTATGGTGAAAAACTGTTTTTT. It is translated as CASSDFDSRGYGEKLFF.

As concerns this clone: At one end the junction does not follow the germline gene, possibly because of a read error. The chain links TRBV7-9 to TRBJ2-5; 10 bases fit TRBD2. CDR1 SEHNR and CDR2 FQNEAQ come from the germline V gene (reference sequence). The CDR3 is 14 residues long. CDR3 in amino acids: CSSRTSGYQETQYF. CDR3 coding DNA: TGTTCCAGCAGGACTAGCGGATATCAAGAGACCCAGTACTTC. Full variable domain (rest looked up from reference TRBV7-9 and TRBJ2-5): DTGVSQNPRHKITKRGQNVTFRCDPISEHNRLYWYRQTLGQGPEFLTYFQNEAQLEKSRLLSDRFSAERPKGSFSTLEIQRTEQGDSAMYLCSSRTSGYQETQYFGPGTRLLVL.

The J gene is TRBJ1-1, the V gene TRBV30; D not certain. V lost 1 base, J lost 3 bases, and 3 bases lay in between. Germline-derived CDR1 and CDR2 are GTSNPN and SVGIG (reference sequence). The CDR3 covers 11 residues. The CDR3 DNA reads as TGTGCCTGGAGTGCATACACTGAAGCTTTCTTT. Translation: CAWSAYTEAFF.

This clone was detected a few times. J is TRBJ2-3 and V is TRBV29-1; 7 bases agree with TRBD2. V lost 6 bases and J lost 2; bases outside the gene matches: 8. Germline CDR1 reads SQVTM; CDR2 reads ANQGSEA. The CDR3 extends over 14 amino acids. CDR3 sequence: CSVPVRGTTDTQYF. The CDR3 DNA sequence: TGCAGCGTCCCCGTGCGGGGGACCACAGATACGCAGTATTTT.

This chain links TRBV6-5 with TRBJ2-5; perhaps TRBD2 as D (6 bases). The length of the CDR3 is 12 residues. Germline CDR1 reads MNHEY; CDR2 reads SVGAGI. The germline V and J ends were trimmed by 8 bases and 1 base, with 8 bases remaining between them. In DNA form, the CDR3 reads TGTGCCAGCGGGGGGTTCCAAGAGACCCAGTACTTC. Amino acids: CASGGFQETQYF.

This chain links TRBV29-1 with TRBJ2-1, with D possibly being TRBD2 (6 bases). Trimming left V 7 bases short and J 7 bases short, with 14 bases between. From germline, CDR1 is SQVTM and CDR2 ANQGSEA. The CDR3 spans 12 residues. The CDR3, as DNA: TGCAGCGCAGCCGGGACTGTAAATGAGCAGTTCTTC. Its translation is CSAAGTVNEQFF.

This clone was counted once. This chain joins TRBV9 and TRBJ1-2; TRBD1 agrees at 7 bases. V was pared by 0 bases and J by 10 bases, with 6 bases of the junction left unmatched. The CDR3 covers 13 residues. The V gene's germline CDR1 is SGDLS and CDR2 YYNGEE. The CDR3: CASSVAGGSIYTF. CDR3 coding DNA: TGTGCCAGCAGCGTAGCAGGGGGTAGTATCTACACCTTC.

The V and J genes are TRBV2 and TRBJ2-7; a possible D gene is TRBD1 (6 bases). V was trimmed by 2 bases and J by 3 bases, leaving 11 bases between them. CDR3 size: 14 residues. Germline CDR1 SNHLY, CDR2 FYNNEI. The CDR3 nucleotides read TGTGCCAGCAGTGAATGGGACACCTACTACGAGCAGTACTTC. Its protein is CASSEWDTYYEQYF.

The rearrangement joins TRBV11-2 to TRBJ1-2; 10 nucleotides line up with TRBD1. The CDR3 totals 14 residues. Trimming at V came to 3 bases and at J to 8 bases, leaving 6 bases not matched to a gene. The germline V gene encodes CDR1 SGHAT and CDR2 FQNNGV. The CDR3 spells CASSFGDRGGGYTF. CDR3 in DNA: TGTGCCAGCAGCTTTGGGGACAGGGGAGGAGGCTACACCTTC.

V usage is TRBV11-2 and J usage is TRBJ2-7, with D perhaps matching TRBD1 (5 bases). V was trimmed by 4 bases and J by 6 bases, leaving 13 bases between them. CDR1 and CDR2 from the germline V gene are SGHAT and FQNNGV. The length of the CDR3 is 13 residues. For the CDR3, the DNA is TGTGCCAGCAGCTCCGTTAGGCAGGGCGAGCAGTACTTC. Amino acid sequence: CASSSVRQGEQYF.

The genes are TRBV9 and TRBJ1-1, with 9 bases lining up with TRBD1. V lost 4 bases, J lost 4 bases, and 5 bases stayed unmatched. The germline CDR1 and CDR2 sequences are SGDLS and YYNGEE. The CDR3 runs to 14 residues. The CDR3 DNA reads TGTGCCAGCAGCACGGGACAGGGCGGCACTGAAGCTTTCTTT. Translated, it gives CASSTGQGGTEAFF.

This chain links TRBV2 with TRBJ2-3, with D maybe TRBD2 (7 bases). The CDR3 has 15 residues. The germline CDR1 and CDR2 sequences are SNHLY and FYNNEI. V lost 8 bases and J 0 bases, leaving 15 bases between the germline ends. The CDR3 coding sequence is TGTGCCAGCTGGGGGGCGGGAGAAAGCACAGATACGCAGTATTTT. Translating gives CASWGAGESTDTQYF.

For the CDR3, the DNA is TGTGCCAGTAGTAAGCAGGCCACAGATACGCAGTATTTT. This codes for CASSKQATDTQYF. This sequence joins TRBV19 and TRBJ2-3; the D is unclear. The CDR3 consists of 13 residues. Trimming removed 4 bases from V and 2 bases from J, with 7 bases in between. The V gene's germline CDR1 is LNHDA and CDR2 SQIVND (reference sequence).

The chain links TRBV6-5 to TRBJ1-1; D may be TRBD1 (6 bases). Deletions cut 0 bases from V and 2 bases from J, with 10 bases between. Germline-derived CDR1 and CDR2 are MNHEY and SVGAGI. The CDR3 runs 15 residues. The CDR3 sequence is CASSYSGGANTEAFF. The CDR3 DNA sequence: TGTGCCAGCAGTTACTCGGGGGGGGCAAACACTGAAGCTTTCTTT.

This CDR3 is CASTHPSSQGNSNQPQHF. The CDR3 DNA sequence: TGTGCCAGCACCCATCCATCCTCCCAGGGTAATAGCAATCAGCCCCAGCATTTT. V gene TRBV12-1 combines with J gene TRBJ1-5; the table gives TRBD1 as D, unverified against the DNA. TRBV12-1 is a recognized pseudogene. The CDR3 covers 18 residues.

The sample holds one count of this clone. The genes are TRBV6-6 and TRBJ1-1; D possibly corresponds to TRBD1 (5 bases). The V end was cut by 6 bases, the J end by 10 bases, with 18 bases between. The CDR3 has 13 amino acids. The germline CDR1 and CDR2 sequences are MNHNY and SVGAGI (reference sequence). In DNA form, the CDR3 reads TGTGCCAGCAGAGGGGTCGGGGAGGCGAGAGCTTTCTTT. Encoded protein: CASRGVGEARAFF.

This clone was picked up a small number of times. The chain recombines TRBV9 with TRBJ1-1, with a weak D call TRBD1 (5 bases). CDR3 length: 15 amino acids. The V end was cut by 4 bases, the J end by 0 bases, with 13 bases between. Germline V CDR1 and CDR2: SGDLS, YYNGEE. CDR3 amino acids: CASSSYRSLNTEAFF. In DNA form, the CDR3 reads TGTGCCAGCAGCTCTTACAGGAGTTTGAACACTGAAGCTTTCTTT.

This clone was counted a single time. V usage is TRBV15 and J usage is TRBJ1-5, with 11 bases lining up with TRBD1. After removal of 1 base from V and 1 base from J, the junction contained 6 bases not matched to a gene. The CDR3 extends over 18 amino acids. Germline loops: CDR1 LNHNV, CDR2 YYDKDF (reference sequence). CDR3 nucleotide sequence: TGTGCCACCAGCAGAGGGACAGGGGGCGGTTTAAGCAATCAGCCCCAGCATTTT. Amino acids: CATSRGTGGGLSNQPQHF.

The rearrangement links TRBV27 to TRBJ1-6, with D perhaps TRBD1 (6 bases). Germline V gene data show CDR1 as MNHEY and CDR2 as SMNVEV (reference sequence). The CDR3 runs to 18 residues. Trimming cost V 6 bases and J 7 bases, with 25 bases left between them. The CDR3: CASRTLGAGAVENSPLHF. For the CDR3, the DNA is TGTGCCAGCAGGACCTTGGGGGCAGGGGCGGTGGAGAATTCACCCCTCCACTTT.

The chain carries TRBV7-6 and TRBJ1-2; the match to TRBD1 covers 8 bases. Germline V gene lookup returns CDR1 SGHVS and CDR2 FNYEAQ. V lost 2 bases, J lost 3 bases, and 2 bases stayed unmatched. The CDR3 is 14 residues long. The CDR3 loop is CASSLTDRDYGYTF. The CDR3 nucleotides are TGTGCCAGCAGCTTAACGGACAGGGACTATGGCTACACCTTC.

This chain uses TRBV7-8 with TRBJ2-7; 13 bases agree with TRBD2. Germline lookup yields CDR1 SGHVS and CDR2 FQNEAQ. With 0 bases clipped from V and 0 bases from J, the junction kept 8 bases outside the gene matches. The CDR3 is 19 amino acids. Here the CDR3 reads CASSLAPTSGGLNSYEQYF. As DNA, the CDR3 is TGTGCCAGCAGCTTAGCGCCGACTAGCGGGGGGCTGAACTCCTACGAGCAGTACTTC.

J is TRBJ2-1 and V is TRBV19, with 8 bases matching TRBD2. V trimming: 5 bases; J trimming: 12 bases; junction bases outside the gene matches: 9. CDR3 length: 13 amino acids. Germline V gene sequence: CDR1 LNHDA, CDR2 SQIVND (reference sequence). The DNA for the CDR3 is TGTGCCAGTAGTGTGACTACTAGCGGTTTGCAGTTCTTC. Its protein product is CASSVTTSGLQFF.

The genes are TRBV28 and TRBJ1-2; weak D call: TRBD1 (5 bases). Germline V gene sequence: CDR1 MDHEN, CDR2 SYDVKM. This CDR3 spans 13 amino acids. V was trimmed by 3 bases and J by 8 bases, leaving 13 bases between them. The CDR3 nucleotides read TGTGCCAGCAGTTTCAAGGGGTTTCGAGGCTACACCTTC. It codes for CASSFKGFRGYTF.

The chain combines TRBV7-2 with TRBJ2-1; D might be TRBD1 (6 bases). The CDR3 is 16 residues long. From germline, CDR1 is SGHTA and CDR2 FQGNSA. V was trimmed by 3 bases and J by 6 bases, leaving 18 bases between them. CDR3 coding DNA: TGTGCCAGCAGCTTCTCCCGAGCTACAGGGTTCAATGAGCAGTTCTTC. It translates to CASSFSRATGFNEQFF.

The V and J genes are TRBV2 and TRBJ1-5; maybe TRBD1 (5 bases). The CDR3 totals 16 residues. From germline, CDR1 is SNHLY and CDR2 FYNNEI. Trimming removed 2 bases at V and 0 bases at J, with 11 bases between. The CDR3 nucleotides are TGTGCCAGCAGTGAAAGCCGGGGGTTTAGCAATCAGCCCCAGCATTTT. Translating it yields CASSESRGFSNQPQHF.

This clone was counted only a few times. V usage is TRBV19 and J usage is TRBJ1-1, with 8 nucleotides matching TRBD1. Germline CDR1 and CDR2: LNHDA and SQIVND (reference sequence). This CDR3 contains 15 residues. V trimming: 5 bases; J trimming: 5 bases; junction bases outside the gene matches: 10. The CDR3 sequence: CASSLLGQGGTEAFF. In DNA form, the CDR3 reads TGTGCCAGTAGTCTTCTCGGACAGGGAGGTACTGAAGCTTTCTTT.

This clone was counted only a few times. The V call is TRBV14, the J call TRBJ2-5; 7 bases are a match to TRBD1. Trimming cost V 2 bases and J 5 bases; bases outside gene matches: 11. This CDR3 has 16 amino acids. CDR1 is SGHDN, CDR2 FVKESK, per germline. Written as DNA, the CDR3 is TGTGCCAGCAGCCAAAACCTTTATGACAGGGAGGAGACCCAGTACTTC. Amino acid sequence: CASSQNLYDREETQYF.

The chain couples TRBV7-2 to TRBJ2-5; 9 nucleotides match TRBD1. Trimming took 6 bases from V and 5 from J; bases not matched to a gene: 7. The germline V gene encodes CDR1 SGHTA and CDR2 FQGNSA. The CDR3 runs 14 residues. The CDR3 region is CASSSDRGRETQYF. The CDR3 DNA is TGTGCCAGCAGTTCGGACAGGGGAAGGGAGACCCAGTACTTC. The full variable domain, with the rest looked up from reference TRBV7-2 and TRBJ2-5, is GAGVSQSPSNKVTEKGKDVELRCDPISGHTALYWYRQSLGQGLEFLIYFQGNSAPDKSGLPSDRFSAERTGGSVSTLTIQRTQQEDSAVYLCASSSDRGRETQYFGPGTRLLVL.